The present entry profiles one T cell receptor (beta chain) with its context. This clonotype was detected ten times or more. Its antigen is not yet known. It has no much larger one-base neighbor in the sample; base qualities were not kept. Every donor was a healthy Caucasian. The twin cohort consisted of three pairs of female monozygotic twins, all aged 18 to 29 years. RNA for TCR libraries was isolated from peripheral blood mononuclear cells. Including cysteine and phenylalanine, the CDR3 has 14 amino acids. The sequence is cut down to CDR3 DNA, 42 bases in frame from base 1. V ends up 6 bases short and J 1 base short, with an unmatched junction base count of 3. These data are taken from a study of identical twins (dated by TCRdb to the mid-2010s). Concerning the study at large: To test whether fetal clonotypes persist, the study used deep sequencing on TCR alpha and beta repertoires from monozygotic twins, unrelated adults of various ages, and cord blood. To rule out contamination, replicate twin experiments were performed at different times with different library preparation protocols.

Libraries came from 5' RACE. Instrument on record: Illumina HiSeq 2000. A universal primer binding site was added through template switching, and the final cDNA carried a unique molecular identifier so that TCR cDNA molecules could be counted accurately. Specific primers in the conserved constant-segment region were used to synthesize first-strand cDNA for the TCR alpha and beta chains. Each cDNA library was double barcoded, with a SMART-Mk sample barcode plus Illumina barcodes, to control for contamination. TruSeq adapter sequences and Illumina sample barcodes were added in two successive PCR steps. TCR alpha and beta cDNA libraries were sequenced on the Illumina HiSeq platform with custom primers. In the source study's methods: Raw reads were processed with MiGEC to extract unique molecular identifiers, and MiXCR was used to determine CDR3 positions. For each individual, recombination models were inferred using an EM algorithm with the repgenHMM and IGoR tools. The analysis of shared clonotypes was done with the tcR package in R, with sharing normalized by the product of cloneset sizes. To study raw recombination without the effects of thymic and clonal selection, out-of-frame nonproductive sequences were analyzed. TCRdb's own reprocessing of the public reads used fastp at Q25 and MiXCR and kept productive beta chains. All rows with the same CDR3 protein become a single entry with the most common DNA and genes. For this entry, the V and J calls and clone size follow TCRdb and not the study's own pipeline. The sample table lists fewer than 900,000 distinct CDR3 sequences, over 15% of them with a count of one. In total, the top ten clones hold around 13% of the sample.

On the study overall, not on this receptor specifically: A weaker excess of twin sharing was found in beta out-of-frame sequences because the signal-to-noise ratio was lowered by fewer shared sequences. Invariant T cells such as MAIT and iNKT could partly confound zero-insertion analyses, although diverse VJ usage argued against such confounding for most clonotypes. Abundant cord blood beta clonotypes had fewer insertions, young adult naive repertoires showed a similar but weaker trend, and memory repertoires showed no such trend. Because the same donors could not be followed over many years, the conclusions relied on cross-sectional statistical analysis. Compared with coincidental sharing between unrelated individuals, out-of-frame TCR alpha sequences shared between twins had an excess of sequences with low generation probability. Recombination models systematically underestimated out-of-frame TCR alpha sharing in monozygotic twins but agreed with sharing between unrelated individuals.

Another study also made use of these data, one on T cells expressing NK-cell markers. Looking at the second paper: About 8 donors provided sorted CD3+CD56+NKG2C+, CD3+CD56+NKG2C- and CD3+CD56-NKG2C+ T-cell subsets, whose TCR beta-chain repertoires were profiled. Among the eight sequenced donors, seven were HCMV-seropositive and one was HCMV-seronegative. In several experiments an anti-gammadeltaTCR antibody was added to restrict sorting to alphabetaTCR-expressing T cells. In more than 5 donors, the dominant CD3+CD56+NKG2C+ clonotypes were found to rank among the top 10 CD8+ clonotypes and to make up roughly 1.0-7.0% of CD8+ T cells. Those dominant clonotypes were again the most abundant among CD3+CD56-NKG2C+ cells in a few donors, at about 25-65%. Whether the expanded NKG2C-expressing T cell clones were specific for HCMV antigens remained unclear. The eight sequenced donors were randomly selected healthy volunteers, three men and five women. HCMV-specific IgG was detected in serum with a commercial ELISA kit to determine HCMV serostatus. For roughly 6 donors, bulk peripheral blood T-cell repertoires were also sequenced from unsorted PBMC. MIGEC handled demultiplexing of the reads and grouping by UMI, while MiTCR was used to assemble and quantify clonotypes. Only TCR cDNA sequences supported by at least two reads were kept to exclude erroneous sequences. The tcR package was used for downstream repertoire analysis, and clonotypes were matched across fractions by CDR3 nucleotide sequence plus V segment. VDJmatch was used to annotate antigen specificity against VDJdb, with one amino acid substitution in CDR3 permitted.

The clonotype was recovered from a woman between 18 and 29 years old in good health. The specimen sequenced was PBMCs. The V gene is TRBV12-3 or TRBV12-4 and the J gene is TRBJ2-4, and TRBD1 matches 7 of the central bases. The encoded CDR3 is CASSEQGAKNIQYF. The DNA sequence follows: TGTGCCAGCAGCGAACAGGGGGCCAAAAACATTCAGTACTTC.